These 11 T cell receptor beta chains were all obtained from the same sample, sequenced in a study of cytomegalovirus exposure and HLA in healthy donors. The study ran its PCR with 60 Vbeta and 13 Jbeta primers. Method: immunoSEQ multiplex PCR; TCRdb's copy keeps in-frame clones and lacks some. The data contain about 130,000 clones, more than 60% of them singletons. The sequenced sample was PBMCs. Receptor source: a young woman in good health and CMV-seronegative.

CDR3 in DNA: TGTGCCAGCCCCCCTGGCGGGAGGCCCTCCTACGAGCAGTACTTC. Amino acid sequence: CASPPGGRPSYEQYF. V is TRBV6-1 and J is TRBJ2-7, with 8 bases lining up with TRBD2. After removal of 8 bases from V and 0 bases from J, the junction contained 9 bases not matched to a gene. Germline V gives CDR1 MNHNS, CDR2 SASEGT. The CDR3 runs 15 residues.

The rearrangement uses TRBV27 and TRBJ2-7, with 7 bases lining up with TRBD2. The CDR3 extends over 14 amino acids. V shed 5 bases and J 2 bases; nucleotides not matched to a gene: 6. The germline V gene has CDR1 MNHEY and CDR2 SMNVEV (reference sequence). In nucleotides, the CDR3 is TGTGCCAGCAGTGGAGCGGGGTTCCCCTACGAGCAGTACTTC. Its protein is CASSGAGFPYEQYF.

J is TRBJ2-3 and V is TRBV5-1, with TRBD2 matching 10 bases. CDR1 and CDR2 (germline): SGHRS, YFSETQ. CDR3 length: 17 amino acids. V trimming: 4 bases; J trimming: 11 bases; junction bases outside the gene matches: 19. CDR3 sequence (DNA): TGCGCCAGCAGCCTCGGACCAGCGGGAGGGCCATCTCTCGGGCAGTATTTT. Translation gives CASSLGPAGGPSLGQYF.

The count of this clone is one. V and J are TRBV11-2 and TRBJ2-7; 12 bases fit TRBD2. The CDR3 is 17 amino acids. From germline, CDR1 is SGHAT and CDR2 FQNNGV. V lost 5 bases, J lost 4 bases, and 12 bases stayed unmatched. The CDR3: CASSPTRLAGVLYEQYF. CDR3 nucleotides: TGTGCCAGCAGCCCTACAAGACTAGCGGGAGTACTGTACGAGCAGTACTTC.

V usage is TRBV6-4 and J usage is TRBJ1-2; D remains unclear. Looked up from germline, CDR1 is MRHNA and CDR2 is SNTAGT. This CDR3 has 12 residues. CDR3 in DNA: TGTGCAGAAAGGTGGGCTGAGAATGGCTACACCTTC. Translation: CAERWAENGYTF.

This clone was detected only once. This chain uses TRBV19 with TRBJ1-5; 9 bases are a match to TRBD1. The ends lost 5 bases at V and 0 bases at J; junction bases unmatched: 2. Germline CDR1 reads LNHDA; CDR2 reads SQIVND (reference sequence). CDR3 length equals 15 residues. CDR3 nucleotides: TGTGCCAGTAGTTGGGACAGGGATAGCAATCAGCCCCAGCATTTT. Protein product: CASSWDRDSNQPQHF.

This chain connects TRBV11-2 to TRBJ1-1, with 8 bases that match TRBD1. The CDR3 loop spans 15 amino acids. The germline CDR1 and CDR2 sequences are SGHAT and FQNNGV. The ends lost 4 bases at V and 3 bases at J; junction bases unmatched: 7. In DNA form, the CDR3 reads TGTGCCAGCAGCTACCGACAGGGGAAAGACACTGAAGCTTTCTTT. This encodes CASSYRQGKDTEAFF.

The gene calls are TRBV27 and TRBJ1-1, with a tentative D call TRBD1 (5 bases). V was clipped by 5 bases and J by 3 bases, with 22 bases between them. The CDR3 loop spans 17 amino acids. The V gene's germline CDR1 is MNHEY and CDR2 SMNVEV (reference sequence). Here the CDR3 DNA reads TGTGCCAGCAGTCCGGGACTCTTAACTAGCGGGGACACTGAAGCTTTCTTT. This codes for CASSPGLLTSGDTEAFF.

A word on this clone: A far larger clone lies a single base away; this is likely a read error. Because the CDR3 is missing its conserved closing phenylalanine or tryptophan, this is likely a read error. The CDR3 is CASSEMGQGAREAFL. In DNA form, the CDR3 reads TGTGCCAGCAGTGAAATGGGACAGGGGGCTCGCGAAGCTTTCTTG. The chain recombines TRBV6-1 with TRBJ1-1, with 12 bases matching TRBD1. Germline CDR1 reads MNHNS; CDR2 reads SASEGT. This CDR3 has 15 amino acids. The junction had 6 bases not matched to a gene; V was cut back by 2 bases and J by 8 bases.

The DNA of the CDR3 is TGTGCTAGTGGTCCACTAGCGGGAGGAGACAATGAGCAGTTCTTC. Translating gives CASGPLAGGDNEQFF. The chain joins TRBV12-5 to TRBJ2-1, with 12 nucleotides matching TRBD2. This CDR3 contains 15 residues. Per germline, CDR1 LGHNT and CDR2 FRNRAP. V was pared by 5 bases and J by 5 bases, with 4 bases of the junction left unmatched.

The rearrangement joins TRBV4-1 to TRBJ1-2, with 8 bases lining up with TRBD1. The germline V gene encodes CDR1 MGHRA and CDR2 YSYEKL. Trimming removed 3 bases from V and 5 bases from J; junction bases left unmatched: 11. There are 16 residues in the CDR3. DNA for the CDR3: TGCGCCAGCAGCCAGTACCACAGGGGGGCGGGGTATGGCTACACCTTC. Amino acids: CASSQYHRGAGYGYTF.